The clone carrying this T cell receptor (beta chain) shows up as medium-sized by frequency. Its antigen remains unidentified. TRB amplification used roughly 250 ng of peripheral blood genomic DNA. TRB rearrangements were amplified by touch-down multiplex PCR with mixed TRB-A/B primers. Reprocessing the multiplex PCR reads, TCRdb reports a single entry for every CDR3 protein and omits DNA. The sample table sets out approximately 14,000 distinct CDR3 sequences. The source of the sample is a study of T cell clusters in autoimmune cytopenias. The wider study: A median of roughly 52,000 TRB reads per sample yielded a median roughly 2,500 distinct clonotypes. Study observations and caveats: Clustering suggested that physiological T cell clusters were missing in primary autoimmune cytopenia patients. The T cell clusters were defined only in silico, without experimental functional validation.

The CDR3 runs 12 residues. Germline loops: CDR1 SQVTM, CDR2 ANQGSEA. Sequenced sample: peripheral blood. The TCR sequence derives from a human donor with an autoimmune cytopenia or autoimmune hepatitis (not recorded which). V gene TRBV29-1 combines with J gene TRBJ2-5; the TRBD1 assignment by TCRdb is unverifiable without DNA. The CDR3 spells CSVVGPRGTQYF.